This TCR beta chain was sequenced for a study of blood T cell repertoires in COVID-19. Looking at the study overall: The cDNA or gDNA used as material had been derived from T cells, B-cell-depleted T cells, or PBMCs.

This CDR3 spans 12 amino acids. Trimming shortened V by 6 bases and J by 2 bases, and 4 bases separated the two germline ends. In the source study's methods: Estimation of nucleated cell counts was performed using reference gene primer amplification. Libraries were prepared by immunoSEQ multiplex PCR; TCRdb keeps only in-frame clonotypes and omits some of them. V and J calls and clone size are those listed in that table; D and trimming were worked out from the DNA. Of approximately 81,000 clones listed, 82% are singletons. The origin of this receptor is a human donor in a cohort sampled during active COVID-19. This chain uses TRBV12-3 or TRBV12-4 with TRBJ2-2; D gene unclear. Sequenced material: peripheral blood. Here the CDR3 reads CASSLNTGELFF. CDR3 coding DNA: TGTGCCAGCAGCCTAAACACCGGGGAGCTGTTTTTT.